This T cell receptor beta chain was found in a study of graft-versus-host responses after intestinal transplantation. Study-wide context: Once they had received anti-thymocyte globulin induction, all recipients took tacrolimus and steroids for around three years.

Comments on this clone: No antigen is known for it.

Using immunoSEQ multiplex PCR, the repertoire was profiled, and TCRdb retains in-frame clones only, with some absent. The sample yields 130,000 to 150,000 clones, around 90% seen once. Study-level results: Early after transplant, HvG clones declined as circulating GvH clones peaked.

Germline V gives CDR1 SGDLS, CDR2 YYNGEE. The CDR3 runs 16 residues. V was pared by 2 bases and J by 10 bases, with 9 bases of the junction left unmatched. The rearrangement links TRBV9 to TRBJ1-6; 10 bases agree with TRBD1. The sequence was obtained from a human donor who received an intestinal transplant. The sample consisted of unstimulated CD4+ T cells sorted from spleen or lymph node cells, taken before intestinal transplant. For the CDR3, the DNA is TGTGCCAGCAGCGTCGAGACAGGGGGCTTGGGGTCACCCCTCCACTTT. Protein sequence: CASSVETGGLGSPLHF.